The 25 T cell receptor beta chains in this list originate from one sample, sequenced in a study of cytomegalovirus exposure and HLA in healthy donors. The table came from immunoSEQ multiplex PCR; TCRdb's copy has only in-frame clones and leaves some out. Among 150,000 or so clones listed, approximately 88% were seen once. Sequencing input: PBMCs. These receptors all stem from a man under 40 in good health and CMV-seropositive.

J is TRBJ2-7 and V is TRBV6-5, with 13 bases matching TRBD2. This CDR3 region has 16 residues. V gave up 1 base and J gave up 6 bases; unmatched junction bases: 6. CDR1 MNHEY and CDR2 SVGAGI come from the germline V gene. In DNA, the CDR3 is TGTGCCAGCAGTTACTTGTCCGGGACTAGCGGGACCGAGCAGTACTTC. Its translation is CASSYLSGTSGTEQYF.

This clone was seen just once. This chain links TRBV2 with TRBJ2-1; D perhaps matches TRBD2 (7 bases). Trimming left V 6 bases short and J 0 bases short, with 15 bases between. The CDR3 covers 16 residues. Germline assignment: CDR1 SNHLY and CDR2 FYNNEI. The CDR3 DNA is TGTGCCAGCAGGGGGGGGGCAGCCAGCTCCTACAATGAGCAGTTCTTC. Translating gives CASRGGAASSYNEQFF.

CDR3 nucleotide sequence: TGTGCCAGCAGCCGTATGGGACAGGGCAATCAGCCCCAGCATTTT. This gives the protein CASSRMGQGNQPQHF. The genes are TRBV7-2 and TRBJ1-5, with 8 bases fitting TRBD1. The germline V gene has CDR1 SGHTA and CDR2 FQGNSA. The CDR3 is 15 residues long. V trimming: 5 bases; J trimming: 2 bases; junction bases outside the gene matches: 5.

The chain links TRBV4-3 to TRBJ2-2, with unresolved D. The CDR3 runs to 15 residues. V was trimmed by 1 base and J by 5 bases, leaving 11 bases between them. In germline, CDR1 is LGHNA, CDR2 YSLEER. For the CDR3, the DNA is TGCGCCAGCAGCCAAGGTGCCACTGTAACCGGGGAGCTGTTTTTT. Its translation is CASSQGATVTGELFF.

J is TRBJ1-5 and V is TRBV30; 12 bases line up with TRBD1. V shed 3 bases and J 6 bases; nucleotides not matched to a gene: 9. CDR3 length: 16 residues. CDR1 and CDR2 from the germline V gene are GTSNPN and SVGIG (reference sequence). The CDR3: CAWRAPGQGASQPQHF. DNA for the CDR3: TGTGCCTGGAGGGCGCCGGGACAGGGGGCGAGTCAGCCCCAGCATTTT. The variable domain in full, completed from reference TRBV30 and TRBJ1-5, reads SQTIHQWPATLVQPVGSPLSLECTVEGTSNPNLYWYRQAAGRGLQLLFYSVGIGQISSEVPQNLSASRPQDRQFILSSKKLLLSDSGFYLCAWRAPGQGASQPQHFGDGTRLSIL.

V is TRBV5-1 and J is TRBJ2-1; tentative D call: TRBD2 (6 bases). Germline V gene data show CDR1 as SGHRS and CDR2 as YFSETQ. The CDR3 is 16 amino acids. Trimming removed 2 bases at V and 0 bases at J, with 12 bases between. This chain's CDR3 is CASSFLSGLSYNEQFF. The CDR3 bases are TGCGCCAGCAGCTTCCTTAGCGGCCTCTCCTACAATGAGCAGTTCTTC. Supplemented by reference TRBV5-1 and TRBJ2-1, the full variable domain reads KAGVTQTPRYLIKTRGQQVTLSCSPISGHRSVSWYQQTPGQGLQFLFEYFSETQRNKGNFPGRFSGRQFSNSRSEMNVSTLELGDSALYLCASSFLSGLSYNEQFFGPGTRLTVL.

This sequence joins TRBV11-3 and TRBJ2-1, with TRBD2 identical over 8 bases. The germline CDR1 and CDR2 sequences are SGHNT and YENEEA. CDR3 length equals 17 residues. The ends lost 0 bases at V and 5 bases at J; junction bases unmatched: 9. CDR3 nucleotide sequence: TGTGCCAGCAGCTTAGATAAGACTAGCGTCGGGCACAATGAGCAGTTCTTC. Its protein product is CASSLDKTSVGHNEQFF.

V gene TRBV6-5 combines with J gene TRBJ1-1, with no clear D. This CDR3 is built from 13 residues. V lost 4 bases and J lost 8, with 14 bases in between. Germline CDR1 MNHEY, CDR2 SVGAGI. This CDR3 is CASSLTGKYEAFF. CDR3 sequence (DNA): TGTGCCAGCAGTTTAACGGGAAAGTACGAAGCTTTCTTT.

As for this clone: Being one base from a much bigger clone, this may be a read error. Other nucleotide sequences from this sample produce the same CDR3. The chain links TRBV2 to TRBJ1-1; 7 nucleotides match TRBD1. From germline, CDR1 is SNHLY and CDR2 FYNNEI. CDR3 size: 13 residues. Trimming at V came to 5 bases and at J to 5 bases, leaving 5 bases not matched to a gene. The CDR3 DNA reads as TGTGCCAGCAGTTCACAGGGGAATACTGAAGCTTTCTTT. Amino acid sequence: CASSSQGNTEAFF.

This sequence joins TRBV19 and TRBJ2-7; 7 bases match TRBD1. V was pared by 6 bases and J by 3 bases, with 8 bases of the junction left unmatched. This CDR3 spans 14 amino acids. In germline, CDR1 is LNHDA, CDR2 SQIVND (reference sequence). CDR3 DNA sequence: TGTGCCAGTAGCAAGCAGGGGGTCGGCTACGAGCAGTACTTC. This codes for CASSKQGVGYEQYF.

The rearrangement links TRBV28 to TRBJ2-7; 9 positions agree with TRBD1. The CDR3 covers 14 residues. The ends lost 5 bases at V and 7 bases at J; junction bases unmatched: 9. Per germline, CDR1 MDHEN and CDR2 SYDVKM. The CDR3 region has the DNA TGTGCCAGCAGTGCCGGGACAGGGTGGAGGGAGCAGTACTTC. This sequence encodes CASSAGTGWREQYF.

The chain employs TRBV4-1 and TRBJ1-1, with 9 bases aligning to TRBD1. The ends lost 3 bases at V and 9 bases at J; junction bases unmatched: 8. Germline V gene lookup returns CDR1 MGHRA and CDR2 YSYEKL. The CDR3 extends over 14 amino acids. CDR3 protein: CASSQGSGTGKAFF. The CDR3 DNA reads TGCGCCAGCAGCCAGGGTTCCGGGACAGGGAAAGCTTTCTTT.

The chain employs TRBV5-4 and TRBJ2-1; TRBD2 matches at 9 bases. The length of the CDR3 is 15 residues. Unmatched junction bases numbered 10, after V lost 4 bases and J lost 8 bases. Germline CDR1 and CDR2: SGHNT and YYREEE (reference sequence). In DNA, the CDR3 is TGTGCCAGCAGCACTATTAGCGGGGGCCCTCATGAGCAGTTCTTC. As protein: CASSTISGGPHEQFF.

The chain is built from TRBV6-5 and TRBJ1-2, with no clear D. Germline assignment: CDR1 MNHEY and CDR2 SVGAGI. This CDR3 has 13 amino acids. V was pared by 7 bases and J by 6 bases, with 15 bases between. In nucleotides, the CDR3 is TGTGCCAGCAATCGCCGGGGAGCCCATGGCTACACCTTC. Its protein is CASNRRGAHGYTF.

This chain links TRBV6-5 with TRBJ2-7, with 9 bases matching TRBD1. Trimming at V came to 6 bases and at J to 3 bases, leaving 9 bases not matched to a gene. The CDR3 runs to 15 residues. The germline CDR1 and CDR2 sequences are MNHEY and SVGAGI. CDR3 DNA sequence: TGTGCCAGCAGCCCAACGGGACAGGGTATCTACGAGCAGTACTTC. This gives the protein CASSPTGQGIYEQYF.

This chain connects TRBV29-1 to TRBJ2-3; 8 nucleotides align to TRBD2. The CDR3 extends over 14 amino acids. After removal of 7 bases from V and 1 base from J, the junction contained 7 bases not matched to a gene. The germline V gene encodes CDR1 SQVTM and CDR2 ANQGSEA. The CDR3 DNA reads as TGCAGCGGATGGAGCGGGGGAGGCACAGATACGCAGTATTTT. Encoded protein: CSGWSGGGTDTQYF.

The genes are TRBV27 and TRBJ1-5; D perhaps matches TRBD1 (6 bases). The CDR3 loop spans 14 amino acids. V lost 5 bases to trimming and J lost 4 bases, with 12 bases between them. CDR1 and CDR2 (germline): MNHEY, SMNVEV (reference sequence). For the CDR3, the DNA is TGTGCCAGCAGTACCGGACAGCAAAATCAGCCCCAGCATTTT. Translating it yields CASSTGQQNQPQHF.

The genes are TRBV19 and TRBJ2-5, with a possible D match to TRBD1 (6 bases). Per the germline V gene, CDR1 is LNHDA and CDR2 is SQIVND (reference sequence). Trimming left V 4 bases short and J 4 bases short, with 13 bases between. There are 14 residues in the CDR3. As DNA, the CDR3 is TGTGCCAGTAGTACCGGACAGATTGGAGAGACCCAGTACTTC. Its protein product is CASSTGQIGETQYF.

The chain links TRBV7-2 to TRBJ2-3, with 8 nucleotides matching TRBD2. This CDR3 spans 18 amino acids. Trimming removed 4 bases from V and 1 base from J; junction bases left unmatched: 13. In germline, CDR1 is SGHTA, CDR2 FQGNSA. Here the CDR3 DNA reads TGTGCCAGCAGCTCACCAAAGGGAGGGACTAGAGGCACAGATACGCAGTATTTT. Its translation: CASSSPKGGTRGTDTQYF.

The chain combines TRBV6-1 with TRBJ2-1; 7 bases agree with TRBD2. V lost 10 bases and J lost 4; bases outside the gene matches: 7. The CDR3 length is 13 residues. Germline values: CDR1 MNHNS, CDR2 SASEGT. The CDR3 spells CATSSGTYNEQFF. The CDR3 region has the DNA TGTGCCACTTCGAGCGGGACTTACAATGAGCAGTTCTTC.

The chain uses TRBV9 and TRBJ2-1; 7 positions agree with TRBD2. Germline CDR1 reads SGDLS; CDR2 reads YYNGEE. J gave up 4 bases and V 4 bases, and 11 bases lay outside the gene matches. The CDR3 contains 16 residues. CDR3 region: CASSPRGDYLYNEQFF. DNA for the CDR3: TGTGCCAGCAGCCCCCGGGGGGACTACCTATACAATGAGCAGTTCTTC.

For this clone: Within the sample, other DNA sequences also encode this same CDR3. V usage is TRBV5-1 and J usage is TRBJ2-5; 9 bases are shared with TRBD2. The CDR3 is 16 amino acids. From germline, CDR1 is SGHRS and CDR2 YFSETQ. Trimming at V came to 0 bases and at J to 1 base, leaving 4 bases not matched to a gene. CDR3 residues: CASSLAGSGGQETQYF. In nucleotides, the CDR3 is TGCGCCAGCAGCTTGGCGGGTAGCGGGGGCCAAGAGACCCAGTACTTC.

The chain joins TRBV9 to TRBJ1-6, with no clear D. The CDR3 runs 17 residues. CDR1 and CDR2 from the germline V gene are SGDLS and YYNGEE. Between the trimmed V and J ends, which lost 4 bases and 1 base, there was a span of 15 bases. The CDR3 region is CASSPPASRSYNSPLHF. The DNA for the CDR3 is TGTGCCAGCAGCCCACCAGCGTCGAGGTCCTATAATTCACCCCTCCACTTT.

V gene TRBV27 combines with J gene TRBJ2-3; maybe TRBD1 (6 bases). The CDR3 spans 13 residues. V was trimmed by 9 bases and J by 5 bases, leaving 15 bases between them. Germline CDR1 is MNHEY and CDR2 is SMNVEV (reference sequence). In nucleotides, the CDR3 is TGTGCCAGTCGACAGGCTCTCGGAGATACGCAGTATTTT. This codes for CASRQALGDTQYF.

The chain is built from TRBV5-5 and TRBJ2-4; a possible D gene is TRBD2 (6 bases). The length of the CDR3 is 13 residues. With 0 bases removed from V and 10 bases from J, the gap between germline ends came to 11 bases. Germline V CDR1 and CDR2: SGHKS, YYEKEE (reference sequence). CDR3 coding DNA: TGTGCCAGCAGCTTGGAGGGGACTCTAATTCAGTACTTC. Translating it yields CASSLEGTLIQYF.